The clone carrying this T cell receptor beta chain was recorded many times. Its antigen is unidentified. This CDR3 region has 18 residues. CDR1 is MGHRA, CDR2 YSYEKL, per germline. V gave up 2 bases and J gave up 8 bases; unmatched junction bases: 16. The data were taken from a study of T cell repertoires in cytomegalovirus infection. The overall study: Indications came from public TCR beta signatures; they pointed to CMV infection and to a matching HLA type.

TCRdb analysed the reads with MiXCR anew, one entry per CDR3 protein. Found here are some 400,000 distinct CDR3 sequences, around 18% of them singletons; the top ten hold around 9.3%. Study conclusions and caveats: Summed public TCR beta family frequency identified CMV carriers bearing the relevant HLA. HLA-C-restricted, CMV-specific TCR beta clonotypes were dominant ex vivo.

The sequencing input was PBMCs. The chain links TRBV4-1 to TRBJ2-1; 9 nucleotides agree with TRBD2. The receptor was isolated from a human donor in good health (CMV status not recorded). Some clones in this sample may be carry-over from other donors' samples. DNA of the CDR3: TGCGCCAGCAGCCAACTGGGCGCATGGACTAGCGTCGAGGATGAGCAGTTCTTC. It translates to CASSQLGAWTSVEDEQFF.